The next 12 T cell receptor beta chains were all read from a single sample in a study of OX40 agonist ivuxolimab in advanced cancers. Clones were sequenced by immunoSEQ multiplex PCR, and TCRdb holds only the in-frame ones, with some missing. Among fewer than 90,000 clones, approximately 86% were seen once, and the ten largest hold over 2%. Specimen: CD4+ or CD8+ T cells sorted from blood, collected in a trial of the OX40 agonist ivuxolimab. These receptors all stem from an adult with an advanced solid tumor such as melanoma, head and neck, liver or kidney cancer.

This chain joins TRBV7-3 and TRBJ2-6; D gene unclear. Germline CDR1 SGHTA, CDR2 FQGTGA. CDR3 length: 17 residues. V lost 3 bases and J lost 0, with 12 bases in between. In nucleotides, the CDR3 is TGTGCCAGCAGCTTTAGGGAAATGAGCTCTGGGGCCAACGTCCTGACTTTC. Translating it yields CASSFREMSSGANVLTF.

This sequence joins TRBV2 and TRBJ2-3; TRBD2 matches at 10 bases. Trimming took 3 bases from V and 5 from J; bases not matched to a gene: 14. CDR3 length: 18 residues. In germline, CDR1 is SNHLY, CDR2 FYNNEI. The CDR3 is CASSEYQTGLAWRDTQYF. CDR3 DNA sequence: TGTGCCAGCAGTGAGTACCAGACGGGACTAGCGTGGAGAGATACGCAGTATTTT.

This clone was seen once. This chain uses TRBV7-2 with TRBJ1-2, with TRBD1 matching 8 bases. Germline CDR1 and CDR2: SGHTA and FQGNSA. With V trimmed by 5 bases and J by 4 bases, 6 bases remained unmatched. This CDR3 has 14 residues. The CDR3 sequence is CASSPQGAGYGYTF. The CDR3 DNA follows: TGTGCCAGCAGCCCTCAGGGGGCGGGCTATGGCTACACCTTC.

The chain is built from TRBV6-5 and TRBJ2-7; D is undetermined. The V gene lost 2 bases and the J gene lost 0 bases, with 14 bases spanning the gap. Germline CDR1 MNHEY, CDR2 SVGAGI. This CDR3 is 16 amino acids long. CDR3: CASSYAEVPPSYEQYF. The CDR3 coding sequence is TGTGCCAGCAGTTACGCCGAGGTTCCCCCCTCCTACGAGCAGTACTTC.

V is TRBV6-6 and J is TRBJ2-5; 11 positions match TRBD2. The ends lost 7 bases at V and 4 bases at J; junction bases unmatched: 5. The CDR3 spans 14 residues. Germline-derived CDR1 and CDR2 are MNHNY and SVGAGI (reference sequence). CDR3 in amino acids: CASIFSGGAETQYF. CDR3 nucleotide sequence: TGTGCCAGCATTTTTAGCGGGGGGGCAGAGACCCAGTACTTC.

The CDR3 loop is CSASREQYF. CDR3 coding DNA: TGCAGTGCTAGCCGCGAGCAGTACTTC. This chain connects TRBV20-1 to TRBJ2-7; D gene unclear. Trimming stripped 3 bases from V and 6 bases from J, with 3 bases between. Germline CDR1 and CDR2: DFQATT and SNEGSKA (reference sequence). The CDR3 spans 9 residues.

This rearrangement joins TRBV11-1 to TRBJ2-3, with unresolved D. The length of the CDR3 is 13 residues. The germline V and J ends were trimmed by 2 bases and 0 bases, with 3 bases remaining between them. The germline V gene encodes CDR1 SGHAT and CDR2 FQDESV (reference sequence). The CDR3 region is CASSLTSTDTQYF. The CDR3, as DNA: TGTGCCAGCAGCTTAACTAGCACAGATACGCAGTATTTT. The full variable domain, completed using reference TRBV11-1 and TRBJ2-3, is EAEVAQSPRYKITEKSQAVAFWCDPISGHATLYWYRQILGQGPELLVQFQDESVVDDSQLPKDRFSAERLKGVDSTLKIQPAELGDSAMYLCASSLTSTDTQYFGPGTRLTVL.

This chain uses TRBV11-2 with TRBJ1-2, with D unresolved. The CDR3 runs 17 residues. Per germline, CDR1 SGHAT and CDR2 FQNNGV. Trimming shortened V by 2 bases and J by 4 bases, and 20 bases separated the two germline ends. CDR3 protein: CASSLRPQPTTTYGYTF. In nucleotides, the CDR3 is TGTGCCAGCAGCTTACGTCCCCAGCCCACTACAACCTATGGCTACACCTTC.

This clone was seen a single time. The gene calls are TRBV18 and TRBJ2-3; TRBD2 is a possible D gene (6 bases). There are 14 residues in the CDR3. Germline V gives CDR1 KGHSH, CDR2 LQKENI. V was clipped by 0 bases and J by 5 bases, with 9 bases between them. The CDR3, as DNA: TGTGCCAGCTCACCACCGGAGGGGCGAGATACGCAGTATTTT. It codes for CASSPPEGRDTQYF.

The chain uses TRBV5-1 and TRBJ2-3, with TRBD2 matching over 7 bases. V gave up 6 bases and J gave up 1 base; unmatched junction bases: 5. CDR3 size: 14 residues. Germline CDR1 is SGHRS and CDR2 is YFSETQ. CDR3 loop: CASKNRGGTDTQYF. Written as DNA, the CDR3 is TGCGCCAGCAAAAACCGGGGGGGCACAGATACGCAGTATTTT.

The rearrangement joins TRBV9 to TRBJ1-5, with D tentatively TRBD1 (5 bases). V lost 4 bases and J lost 1, with 9 bases in between. The CDR3 contains 14 residues. Per the germline V gene, CDR1 is SGDLS and CDR2 is YYNGEE. CDR3 amino acids: CASSPGGSNQPQHF. The CDR3 nucleotides read TGTGCCAGCAGCCCCGGGGGAAGCAATCAGCCCCAGCATTTT.

The chain links TRBV7-6 to TRBJ1-1; D ambiguous. Germline CDR1 SGHVS, CDR2 FNYEAQ. CDR3 size: 14 residues. Trimming cost V 4 bases and J 6 bases, with 15 bases left between them. CDR3 DNA sequence: TGTGCCAGCAGCTCTCGAGTAGGCGGGGCTGAAGCTTTCTTT. It yields the protein CASSSRVGGAEAFF.